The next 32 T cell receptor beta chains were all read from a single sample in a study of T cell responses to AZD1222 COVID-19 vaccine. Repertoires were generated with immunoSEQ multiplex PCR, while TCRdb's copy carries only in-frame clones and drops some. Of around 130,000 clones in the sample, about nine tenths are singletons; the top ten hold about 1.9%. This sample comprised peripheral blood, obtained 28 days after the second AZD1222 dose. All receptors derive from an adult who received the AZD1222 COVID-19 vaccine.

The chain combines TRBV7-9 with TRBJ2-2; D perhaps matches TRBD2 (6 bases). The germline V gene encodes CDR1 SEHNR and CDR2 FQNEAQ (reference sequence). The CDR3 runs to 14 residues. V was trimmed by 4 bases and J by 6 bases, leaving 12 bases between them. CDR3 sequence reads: CASSSEVAAGELFF. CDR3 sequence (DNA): TGTGCCAGCAGCTCTGAGGTAGCGGCCGGGGAGCTGTTTTTT.

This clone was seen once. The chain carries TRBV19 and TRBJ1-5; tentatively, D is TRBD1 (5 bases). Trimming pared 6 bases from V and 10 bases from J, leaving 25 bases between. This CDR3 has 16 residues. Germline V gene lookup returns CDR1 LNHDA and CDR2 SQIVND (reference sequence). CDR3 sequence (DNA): TGTGCCAGTAGATCGGGACTCCAGGAGCGGATCAGCCCCCAGCATTTT. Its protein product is CASRSGLQERISPQHF.

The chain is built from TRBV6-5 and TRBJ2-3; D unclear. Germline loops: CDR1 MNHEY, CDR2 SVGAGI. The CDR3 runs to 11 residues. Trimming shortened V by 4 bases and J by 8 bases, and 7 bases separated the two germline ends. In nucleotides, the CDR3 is TGTGCCAGCAGTTTAGGTCCTACGCAGTATTTT. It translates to CASSLGPTQYF.

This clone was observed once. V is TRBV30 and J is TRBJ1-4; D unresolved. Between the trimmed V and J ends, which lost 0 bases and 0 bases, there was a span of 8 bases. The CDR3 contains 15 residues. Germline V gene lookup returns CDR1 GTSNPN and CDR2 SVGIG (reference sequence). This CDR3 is CAWSVRPATNEKLFF. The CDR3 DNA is TGTGCCTGGAGTGTACGGCCTGCAACTAATGAAAAACTGTTTTTT.

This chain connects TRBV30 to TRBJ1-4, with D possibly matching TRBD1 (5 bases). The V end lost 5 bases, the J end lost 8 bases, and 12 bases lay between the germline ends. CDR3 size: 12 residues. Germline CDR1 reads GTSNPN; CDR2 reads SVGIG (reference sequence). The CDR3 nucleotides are TGTGCCTGGGCCCTGGGGGGAGAAAAACTGTTTTTT. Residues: CAWALGGEKLFF. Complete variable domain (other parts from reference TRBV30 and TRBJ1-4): SQTIHQWPATLVQPVGSPLSLECTVEGTSNPNLYWYRQAAGRGLQLLFYSVGIGQISSEVPQNLSASRPQDRQFILSSKKLLLSDSGFYLCAWALGGEKLFFGSGTQLSVL.

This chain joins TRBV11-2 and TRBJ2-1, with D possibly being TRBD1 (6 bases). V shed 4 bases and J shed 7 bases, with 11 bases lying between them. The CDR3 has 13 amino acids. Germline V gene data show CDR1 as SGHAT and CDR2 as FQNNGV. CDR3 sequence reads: CASSSGQQNEQFF. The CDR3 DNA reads TGTGCCAGCAGCTCGGGACAACAAAATGAGCAGTTCTTC.

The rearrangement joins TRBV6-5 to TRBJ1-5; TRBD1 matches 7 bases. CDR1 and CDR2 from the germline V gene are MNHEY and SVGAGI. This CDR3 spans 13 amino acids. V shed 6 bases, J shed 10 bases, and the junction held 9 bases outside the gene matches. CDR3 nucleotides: TGTGCCAGCAGCCGACAGGGCTTAGGACCCCAGCATTTT. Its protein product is CASSRQGLGPQHF.

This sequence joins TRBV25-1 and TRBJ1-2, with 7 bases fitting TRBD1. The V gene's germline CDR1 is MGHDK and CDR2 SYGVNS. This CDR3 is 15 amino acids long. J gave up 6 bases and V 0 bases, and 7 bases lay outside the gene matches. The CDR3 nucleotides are TGTGCCAGCAGTGAATACCGGCCAGGGGGAGATGGCTACACCTTC. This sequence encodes CASSEYRPGGDGYTF.

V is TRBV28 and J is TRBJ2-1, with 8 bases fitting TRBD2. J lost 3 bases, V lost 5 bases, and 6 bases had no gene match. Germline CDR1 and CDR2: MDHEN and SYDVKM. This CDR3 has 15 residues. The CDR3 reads CASSPAGVSYNEQFF. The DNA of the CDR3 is TGTGCCAGCAGTCCAGCGGGAGTGAGCTACAATGAGCAGTTCTTC.

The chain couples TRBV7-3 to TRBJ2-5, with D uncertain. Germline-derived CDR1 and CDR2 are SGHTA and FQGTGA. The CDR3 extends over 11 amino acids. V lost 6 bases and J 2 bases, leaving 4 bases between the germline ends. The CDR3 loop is CASSPQETQYF. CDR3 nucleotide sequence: TGTGCCAGCAGTCCTCAAGAGACCCAGTACTTC. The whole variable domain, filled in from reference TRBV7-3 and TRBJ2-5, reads GAGVSQTPSNKVTEKGKYVELRCDPISGHTALYWYRQSLGQGPEFLIYFQGTGAADDSGLPNDRFFAVRPEGSVSTLKIQRTERGDSAVYLCASSPQETQYFGPGTRLLVL.

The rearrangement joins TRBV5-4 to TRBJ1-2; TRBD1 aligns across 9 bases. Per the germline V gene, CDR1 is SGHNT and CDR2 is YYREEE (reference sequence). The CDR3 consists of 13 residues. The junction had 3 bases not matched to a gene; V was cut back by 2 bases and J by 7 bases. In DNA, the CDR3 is TGTGCCAGCAGCTTCACAGGGGGCCCTGGCTACACCTTC. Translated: CASSFTGGPGYTF. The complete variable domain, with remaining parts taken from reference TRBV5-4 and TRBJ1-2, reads ETGVTQSPTHLIKTRGQQVTLRCSSQSGHNTVSWYQQALGQGPQFIFQYYREEENGRGNFPPRFSGLQFPNYSSELNVNALELDDSALYLCASSFTGGPGYTFGSGTRLTVV.

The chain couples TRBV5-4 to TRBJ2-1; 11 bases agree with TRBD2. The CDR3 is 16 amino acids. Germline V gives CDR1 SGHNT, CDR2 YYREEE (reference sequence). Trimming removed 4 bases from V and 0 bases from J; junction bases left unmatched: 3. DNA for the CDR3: TGTGCCAGCAGCCAAACTAGCGGGAGCTCCTACAATGAGCAGTTCTTC. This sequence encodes CASSQTSGSSYNEQFF.

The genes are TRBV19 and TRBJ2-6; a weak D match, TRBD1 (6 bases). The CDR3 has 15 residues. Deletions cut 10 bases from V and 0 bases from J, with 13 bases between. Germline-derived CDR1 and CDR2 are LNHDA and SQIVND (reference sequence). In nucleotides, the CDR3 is TGTGCCACCCGACAGGTTCACTCTGGGGCCAACGTCCTGACTTTC. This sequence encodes CATRQVHSGANVLTF.

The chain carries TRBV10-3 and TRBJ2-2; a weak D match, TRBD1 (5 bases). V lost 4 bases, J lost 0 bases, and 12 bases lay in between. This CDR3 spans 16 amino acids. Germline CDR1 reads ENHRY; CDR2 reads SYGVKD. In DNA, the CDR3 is TGTGCCATCAGTGGATTTATGACAGCGAACACCGGGGAGCTGTTTTTT. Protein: CAISGFMTANTGELFF.

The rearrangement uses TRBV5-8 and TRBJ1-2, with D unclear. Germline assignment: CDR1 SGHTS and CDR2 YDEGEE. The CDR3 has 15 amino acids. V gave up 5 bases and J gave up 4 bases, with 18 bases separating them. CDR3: CASRRGSRSRYGYTF. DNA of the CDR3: TGTGCCAGCAGGCGCGGATCCAGGTCCCGCTATGGCTACACCTTC.

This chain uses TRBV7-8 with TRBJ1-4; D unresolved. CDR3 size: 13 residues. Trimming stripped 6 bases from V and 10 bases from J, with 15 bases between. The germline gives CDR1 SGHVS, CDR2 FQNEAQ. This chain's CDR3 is CASSPTELGKLFF. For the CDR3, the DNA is TGTGCCAGCAGTCCTACAGAGCTGGGAAAACTGTTTTTT.

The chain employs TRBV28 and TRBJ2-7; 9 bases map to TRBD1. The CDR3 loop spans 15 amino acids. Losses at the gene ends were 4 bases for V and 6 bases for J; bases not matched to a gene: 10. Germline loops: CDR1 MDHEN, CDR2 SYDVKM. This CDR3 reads CASSYGTGTTGEQYV. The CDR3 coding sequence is TGTGCCAGCAGTTACGGGACAGGGACGACGGGCGAGCAGTACGTC.

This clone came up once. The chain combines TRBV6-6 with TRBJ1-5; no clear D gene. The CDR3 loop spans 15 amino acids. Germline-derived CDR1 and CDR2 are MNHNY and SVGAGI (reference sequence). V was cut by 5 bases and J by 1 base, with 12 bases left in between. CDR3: CASSPQYDSNQPQHF. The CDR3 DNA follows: TGTGCCAGCAGTCCTCAATATGACAGCAATCAGCCCCAGCATTTT.

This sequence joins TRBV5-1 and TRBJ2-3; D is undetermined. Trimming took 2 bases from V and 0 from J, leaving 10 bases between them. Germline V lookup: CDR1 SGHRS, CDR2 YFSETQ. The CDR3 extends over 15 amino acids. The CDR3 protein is CASSFLPSSTDTQYF. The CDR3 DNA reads TGCGCCAGCAGCTTTCTCCCTTCTAGCACAGATACGCAGTATTTT.

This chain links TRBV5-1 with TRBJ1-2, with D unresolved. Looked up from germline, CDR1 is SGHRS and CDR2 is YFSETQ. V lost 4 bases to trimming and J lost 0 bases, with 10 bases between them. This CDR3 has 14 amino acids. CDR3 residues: CASSRGEANYGYTF. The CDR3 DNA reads TGCGCCAGCAGCCGGGGAGAAGCTAACTATGGCTACACCTTC.

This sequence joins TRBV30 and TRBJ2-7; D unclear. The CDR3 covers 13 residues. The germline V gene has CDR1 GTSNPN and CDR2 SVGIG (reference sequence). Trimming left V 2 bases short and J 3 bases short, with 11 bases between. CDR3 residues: CAWSLGYNYEQYV. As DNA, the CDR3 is TGTGCCTGGAGTTTGGGGTACAACTACGAGCAGTACGTC.

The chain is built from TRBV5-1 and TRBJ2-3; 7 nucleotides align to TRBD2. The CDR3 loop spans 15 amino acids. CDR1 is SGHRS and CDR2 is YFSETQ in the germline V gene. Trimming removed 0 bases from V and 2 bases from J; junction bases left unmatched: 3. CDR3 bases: TGCGCCAGCAGCTTGGGACTAGCTGTCACAGATACGCAGTATTTT. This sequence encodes CASSLGLAVTDTQYF.

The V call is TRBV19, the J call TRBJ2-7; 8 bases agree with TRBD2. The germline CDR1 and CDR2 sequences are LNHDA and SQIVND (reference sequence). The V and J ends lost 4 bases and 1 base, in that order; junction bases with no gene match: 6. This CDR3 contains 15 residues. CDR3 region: CASSTKAGGSYEQYV. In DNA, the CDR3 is TGTGCCAGTAGTACAAAGGCGGGGGGTTCCTACGAGCAGTACGTC.

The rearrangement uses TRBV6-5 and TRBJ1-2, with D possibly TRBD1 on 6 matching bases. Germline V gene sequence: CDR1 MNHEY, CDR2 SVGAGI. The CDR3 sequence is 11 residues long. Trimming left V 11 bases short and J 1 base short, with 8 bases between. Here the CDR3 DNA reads TGTGCCGCACAGGGTAACTATGGCTACACCTTC. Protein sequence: CAAQGNYGYTF.

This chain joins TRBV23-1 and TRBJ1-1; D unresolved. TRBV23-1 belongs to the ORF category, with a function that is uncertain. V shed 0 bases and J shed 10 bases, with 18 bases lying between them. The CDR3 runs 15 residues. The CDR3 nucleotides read TGCGCCAGCAGTCAATCCCGGGCCCTCACCCGCGGAGCTTTCTTT. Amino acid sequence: CASSQSRALTRGAFF.

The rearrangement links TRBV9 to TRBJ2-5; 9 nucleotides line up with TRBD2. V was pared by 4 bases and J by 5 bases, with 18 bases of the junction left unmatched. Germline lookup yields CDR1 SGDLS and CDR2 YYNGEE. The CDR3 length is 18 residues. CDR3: CASSSRPLGGGAVETQYF. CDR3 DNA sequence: TGTGCCAGCAGCTCCAGACCCCTGGGCGGGGGGGCGGTCGAGACCCAGTACTTC.

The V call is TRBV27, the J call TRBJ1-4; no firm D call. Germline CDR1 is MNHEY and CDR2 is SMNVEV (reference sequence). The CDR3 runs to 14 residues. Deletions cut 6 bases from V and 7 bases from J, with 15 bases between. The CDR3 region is CASSLRLPSEKLFF. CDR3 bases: TGTGCCAGCAGCCTCAGGCTGCCCTCTGAAAAACTGTTTTTT.

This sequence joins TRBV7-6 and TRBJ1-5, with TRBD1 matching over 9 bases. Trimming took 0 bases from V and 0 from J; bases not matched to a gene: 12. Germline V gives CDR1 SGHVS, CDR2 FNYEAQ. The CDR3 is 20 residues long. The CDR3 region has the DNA TGTGCCAGCAGCTTAGCCTCGGGACAGGGTACCCCTTATAGCAATCAGCCCCAGCATTTT. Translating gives CASSLASGQGTPYSNQPQHF.

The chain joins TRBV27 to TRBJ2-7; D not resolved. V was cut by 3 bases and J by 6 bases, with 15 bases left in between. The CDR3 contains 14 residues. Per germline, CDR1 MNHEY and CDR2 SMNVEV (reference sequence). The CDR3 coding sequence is TGTGCCAGCAGTTTGAGATCGTTTTCCGGCGAGCAGTACTTC. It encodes CASSLRSFSGEQYF.

The CDR3 protein is CASSIPSANTGELFF. The CDR3 DNA reads as TGTGCCAGTAGTATACCTAGCGCAAACACCGGGGAGCTGTTTTTT. The chain links TRBV19 to TRBJ2-2; the D gene is possibly TRBD2 (6 bases). The CDR3 sequence is 15 residues long. CDR1 LNHDA and CDR2 SQIVND come from the germline V gene (reference sequence). The V end lost 2 bases, the J end lost 2 bases, and 9 bases lay between the germline ends.

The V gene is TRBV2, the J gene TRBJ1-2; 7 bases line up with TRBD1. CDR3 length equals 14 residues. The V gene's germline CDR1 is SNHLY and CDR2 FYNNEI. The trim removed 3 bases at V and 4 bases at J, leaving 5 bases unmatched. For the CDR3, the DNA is TGTGCCAGCAGTGAGGACAGGAACTCCTATGGCTACACCTTC. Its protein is CASSEDRNSYGYTF.

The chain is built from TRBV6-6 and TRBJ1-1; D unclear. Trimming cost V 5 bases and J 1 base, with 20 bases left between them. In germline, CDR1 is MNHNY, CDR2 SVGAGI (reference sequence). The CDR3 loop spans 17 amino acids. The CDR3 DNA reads TGTGCCAGCAGTCCTACCCCCCCGTGGGTGGAGAACACTGAAGCTTTCTTT. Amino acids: CASSPTPPWVENTEAFF.